What follows are 6 T cell receptor beta chains derived from one specimen sequenced in a study of radiation and T cells in renal cell carcinoma. Indicated time point: blood 2 weeks post-SBRT. Described treatment: 15 Gy SBRT to primary tumor, nephrectomy 4 weeks later. Repertoires were generated with immunoSEQ multiplex PCR, while TCRdb's copy carries only in-frame clones and drops some. The sample records 70,000 to 80,000 clones, approximately 86% being singletons. The material was blood, obtained from a patient whose treatment included radiotherapy and nephrectomy. The source of these receptors is a woman aged 45-60 years with renal cell carcinoma.

This rearrangement joins TRBV5-4 to TRBJ2-5; 10 nucleotides align to TRBD1. This CDR3 region has 15 residues. After removal of 2 bases from V and 5 bases from J, the junction contained 6 bases not matched to a gene. CDR1 is SGHNT and CDR2 is YYREEE in the germline V gene (reference sequence). The CDR3 is CASSFVGTGAETQYF. The CDR3 DNA follows: TGTGCCAGCAGCTTCGTCGGGACAGGGGCCGAGACCCAGTACTTC.

This clone was counted a few times. The rearrangement uses TRBV28 and TRBJ1-2; no clear D gene. Germline CDR1 and CDR2: MDHEN and SYDVKM. The CDR3 loop spans 14 amino acids. Trimming shortened V by 3 bases and J by 5 bases, and 13 bases separated the two germline ends. The CDR3 bases are TGTGCCAGCAGTTTTTCTGGGGAAGAATATGGCTACACCTTC. Residues: CASSFSGEEYGYTF.

This clone was seen once. V and J are TRBV7-6 and TRBJ2-3; weak D call: TRBD2 (6 bases). Per the germline V gene, CDR1 is SGHVS and CDR2 is FNYEAQ. There are 14 residues in the CDR3. Trimming cost V 4 bases and J 4 bases, with 12 bases left between them. The CDR3 nucleotides are TGTGCCAGCAGCTCCTGGGGGGAGTCAGATACGCAGTATTTT. Protein sequence: CASSSWGESDTQYF.

V and J are TRBV5-4 and TRBJ2-5, with TRBD2 matching over 8 bases. This CDR3 region has 16 residues. V shed 5 bases and J 3 bases; nucleotides not matched to a gene: 12. Germline CDR1 reads SGHNT; CDR2 reads YYREEE (reference sequence). CDR3 amino acids: CASSSTSGGPEETQYF. The CDR3 bases are TGTGCCAGCAGTTCCACTAGCGGCGGACCTGAAGAGACCCAGTACTTC.

The V and J genes are TRBV4-3 and TRBJ2-7; 8 bases line up with TRBD1. From germline, CDR1 is LGHNA and CDR2 YSLEER. The CDR3 totals 14 residues. The ends lost 1 base at V and 4 bases at J; junction bases unmatched: 3. CDR3 coding DNA: TGCGCCAGCAGCCAAGGGACAGGGTTTTACGAGCAGTACTTC. It yields the protein CASSQGTGFYEQYF.

This sequence joins TRBV29-1 and TRBJ1-1; 12 bases agree with TRBD1. Trimming removed 7 bases from V and 1 base from J; junction bases left unmatched: 13. Germline CDR1 is SQVTM and CDR2 is ANQGSEA. This CDR3 region has 17 residues. The CDR3 DNA follows: TGCAGCGCAAATCCCCTGGGACAGGGGGCCGGGAACACTGAAGCTTTCTTT. Translated, it gives CSANPLGQGAGNTEAFF.